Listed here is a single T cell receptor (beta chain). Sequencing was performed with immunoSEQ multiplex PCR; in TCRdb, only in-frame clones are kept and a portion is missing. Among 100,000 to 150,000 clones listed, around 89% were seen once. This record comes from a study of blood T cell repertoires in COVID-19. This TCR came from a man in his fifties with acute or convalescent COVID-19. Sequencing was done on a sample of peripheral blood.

In DNA, the CDR3 is TGTGCCAGTACCGTGGGACAGATTAATGAAAAACTGTTTTTT. Translating it yields CASTVGQINEKLFF. This chain connects TRBV19 to TRBJ1-4, with TRBD1 matching 7 bases. The V segment lost 7 bases and the J segment 4 bases; nucleotides outside the gene matches: 6. CDR1 is LNHDA, CDR2 SQIVND, per germline (reference sequence). CDR3 length: 14 amino acids.